The 27 T cell receptor beta chains listed next were all sequenced from one sample in a study of blood T cell repertoires in COVID-19. Profiled with immunoSEQ multiplex PCR; TCRdb holds only in-frame clones, not every one. The sample records about 51,000 clones, roughly 87% being singletons. Input material: peripheral blood. The receptors here all came from a middle-aged man with active COVID-19.

This chain joins TRBV6-5 and TRBJ1-5, with D perhaps TRBD1 (6 bases). The germline V and J ends were trimmed by 8 bases and 1 base, with 12 bases remaining between them. Germline CDR1 MNHEY, CDR2 SVGAGI. This CDR3 contains 14 residues. CDR3 residues: CASPGHQSNQPQHF. The CDR3 bases are TGTGCCAGCCCGGGACACCAGAGCAATCAGCCCCAGCATTTT.

The chain employs TRBV6-5 and TRBJ2-7, with D perhaps TRBD1 (6 bases). CDR1 is MNHEY, CDR2 SVGAGI, per germline. This CDR3 region has 13 residues. V was cut by 5 bases and J by 2 bases, with 10 bases left in between. The CDR3 DNA follows: TGTGCCAGCAGTACAGGGTCCCCCTACGAGCAGTACTTC. This translates into CASSTGSPYEQYF.

This chain links TRBV5-1 with TRBJ1-2; 7 positions agree with TRBD1. The V gene's germline CDR1 is SGHRS and CDR2 YFSETQ. This CDR3 has 14 residues. The ends lost 4 bases at V and 4 bases at J; junction bases unmatched: 7. The CDR3 loop reads CASSPTGPPYGYTF. The CDR3 region has the DNA TGCGCCAGCAGCCCGACAGGGCCTCCCTATGGCTACACCTTC.

This clone occurred a few times. J is TRBJ1-1 and V is TRBV27; TRBD1 is a possible D gene (6 bases). Per the germline V gene, CDR1 is MNHEY and CDR2 is SMNVEV (reference sequence). CDR3 length: 13 amino acids. V was pared by 3 bases and J by 8 bases, with 13 bases between. The chain's CDR3 is CASSFRGLAEAFF. The DNA for the CDR3 is TGTGCCAGCAGTTTCAGGGGCCTGGCCGAAGCTTTCTTT.

The chain joins TRBV19 to TRBJ1-2; weak D call: TRBD1 (5 bases). The CDR3 length is 12 residues. V was pared by 8 bases and J by 7 bases, with 14 bases between. Germline CDR1 reads LNHDA; CDR2 reads SQIVND (reference sequence). CDR3 sequence (DNA): TGTGCCAGTTCCCCCTCAGGGTCTGGCTACACCTTC. This translates into CASSPSGSGYTF. Together with reference TRBV19 and TRBJ1-2, the CDR3 gives the full variable domain: DGGITQSPKYLFRKEGQNVTLSCEQNLNHDAMYWYRQDPGQGLRLIYYSQIVNDFQKGDIAEGYSVSREKKESFPLTVTSAQKNPTAFYLCASSPSGSGYTFGSGTRLTVV.

The V gene is TRBV7-2, the J gene TRBJ2-2; tentatively, D is TRBD2 (7 bases). V lost 1 base and J lost 6, with 12 bases in between. CDR3 length: 15 residues. The germline V gene encodes CDR1 SGHTA and CDR2 FQGNSA. The CDR3 loop reads CASSLEGGFPGELFF. The CDR3 DNA reads as TGTGCCAGCAGCTTAGAGGGGGGGTTCCCCGGGGAGCTGTTTTTT.

In nucleotides, the CDR3 is TGTGCCAGCACAGGCCCCGGGAAGACCCAGTACTTC. As protein: CASTGPGKTQYF. The genes are TRBV2 and TRBJ2-5, with D tentatively TRBD2 (5 bases). V was trimmed by 7 bases and J by 6 bases, leaving 12 bases between them. The CDR3 has 12 residues. Germline V CDR1 and CDR2: SNHLY, FYNNEI.

The chain couples TRBV6-5 to TRBJ2-3; 7 nucleotides line up with TRBD1. The V and J ends lost 0 bases and 10 bases, in that order; junction bases with no gene match: 7. The CDR3 is 14 amino acids. CDR1 and CDR2 (germline): MNHEY, SVGAGI. The CDR3 sequence: CASSYSRSTGSQYF. CDR3 sequence (DNA): TGTGCCAGCAGTTACTCGAGATCGACAGGGTCGCAGTATTTT.

This chain joins TRBV30 and TRBJ1-2; the match to TRBD1 covers 12 bases. V was pared by 4 bases and J by 8 bases, with 8 bases of the junction left unmatched. The CDR3 totals 14 residues. Germline values: CDR1 GTSNPN, CDR2 SVGIG (reference sequence). The CDR3 loop reads CAWIAGQGAGGYTF. In DNA, the CDR3 is TGTGCCTGGATAGCGGGACAGGGGGCTGGAGGCTACACCTTC.

V and J are TRBV5-1 and TRBJ1-4; D gene ambiguous. This CDR3 contains 15 residues. Per germline, CDR1 SGHRS and CDR2 YFSETQ. V lost 1 base and J lost 5, with 12 bases in between. The CDR3 loop reads CASSLSRLENEKLFF. The CDR3 nucleotides read TGCGCCAGCAGCTTGTCAAGGCTGGAGAATGAAAAACTGTTTTTT.

The chain couples TRBV9 to TRBJ2-3; the D gene is possibly TRBD1 (6 bases). The CDR3 contains 17 residues. From germline, CDR1 is SGDLS and CDR2 YYNGEE. V lost 4 bases, J lost 0 bases, and 18 bases lay in between. The CDR3 coding sequence is TGTGCCAGCAGCCCCCAAGGGAGAGGGGGAAGCACAGATACGCAGTATTTT. It specifies CASSPQGRGGSTDTQYF.

The rearrangement joins TRBV6-5 to TRBJ2-1, with TRBD2 matching 10 bases. The CDR3 length is 12 residues. The J segment lost 12 bases and the V segment lost 7 bases, leaving 6 bases of the junction unmatched. The germline CDR1 and CDR2 sequences are MNHEY and SVGAGI. This chain's CDR3 is CASTSLAGGQFF. CDR3 DNA sequence: TGTGCCAGCACCTCCTTAGCGGGAGGGCAGTTCTTC.

The chain links TRBV28 to TRBJ2-7; 11 bases are shared with TRBD1. Trimming removed 5 bases from V and 4 bases from J; junction bases left unmatched: 7. The CDR3 consists of 15 residues. Germline V gives CDR1 MDHEN, CDR2 SYDVKM. CDR3 residues: CASSPGQGAVYEQYF. The CDR3 nucleotides read TGTGCCAGCAGTCCCGGACAGGGGGCGGTATACGAGCAGTACTTC.

The chain uses TRBV4-1 and TRBJ1-2, with TRBD1 as a possible D gene (6 bases). V was clipped by 4 bases and J by 3 bases, with 15 bases between them. CDR1 and CDR2 (germline): MGHRA, YSYEKL. The CDR3 totals 15 residues. The CDR3 is CASSLGGGIDYGYTF. The CDR3 DNA is TGCGCCAGCAGCCTAGGGGGGGGTATAGACTATGGCTACACCTTC.

V gene TRBV19 combines with J gene TRBJ2-1; 8 bases fit TRBD1. The V gene's germline CDR1 is LNHDA and CDR2 SQIVND (reference sequence). Unmatched junction bases numbered 5, after V lost 5 bases and J lost 2 bases. The CDR3 loop spans 15 amino acids. The CDR3 bases are TGTGCCAGTAGTGCCCAGGGGGCCCCCTACAATGAGCAGTTCTTC. It translates to CASSAQGAPYNEQFF.

The chain links TRBV15 to TRBJ1-5; unclear D gene. The germline gives CDR1 LNHNV, CDR2 YYDKDF (reference sequence). V dropped 0 bases and J dropped 3 bases, with 12 bases sitting between them. This CDR3 spans 16 amino acids. In DNA, the CDR3 is TGTGCCACCAGCAGAGATCATCAGGTGGTCAATCAGCCCCAGCATTTT. Its protein is CATSRDHQVVNQPQHF.

The V call is TRBV2, the J call TRBJ1-5; 7 bases match TRBD1. Trimming removed 6 bases from V and 3 bases from J; junction bases left unmatched: 2. The CDR3 consists of 13 residues. Germline CDR1 SNHLY, CDR2 FYNNEI. CDR3 loop: CASRQGINQPQHF. In nucleotides, the CDR3 is TGTGCCAGCAGACAGGGGATCAATCAGCCCCAGCATTTT.

The chain links TRBV5-1 to TRBJ2-1, with D possibly TRBD2 on 6 matching bases. CDR1 and CDR2 (germline): SGHRS, YFSETQ. Trimming removed 7 bases from V and 2 bases from J, with 13 bases in between. The CDR3 has 14 residues. The CDR3 loop is CASGAGSAYNEQFF. The CDR3 DNA follows: TGCGCCAGCGGAGCCGGGAGCGCCTACAATGAGCAGTTCTTC.

This rearrangement joins TRBV27 to TRBJ2-5; D perhaps matches TRBD2 (5 bases). The ends were cut back, 3 bases at V and 6 bases at J, with 8 bases in the middle. CDR3 size: 12 residues. CDR1 MNHEY and CDR2 SMNVEV come from the germline V gene (reference sequence). The CDR3 is CASSFPGKTQYF. CDR3 nucleotide sequence: TGTGCCAGCAGTTTTCCCGGGAAGACCCAGTACTTC.

Notes on this clone: Different DNA sequences within this sample yield the same CDR3. The V and J genes are TRBV19 and TRBJ2-1, with 12 positions matching TRBD2. CDR1 is LNHDA and CDR2 is SQIVND in the germline V gene (reference sequence). V was pared by 9 bases and J by 5 bases, with 5 bases of the junction left unmatched. This CDR3 comprises 14 residues. The chain's CDR3 is CASRLAGVNNEQFF. The DNA of the CDR3 is TGTGCCAGCCGACTAGCGGGAGTAAACAATGAGCAGTTCTTC.

The chain carries TRBV7-9 and TRBJ1-1; no clear D gene. V shed 5 bases and J shed 2 bases, with 9 bases lying between them. CDR1 SEHNR and CDR2 FQNEAQ come from the germline V gene (reference sequence). The CDR3 is 13 residues long. CDR3 DNA sequence: TGTGCCAGCAGCGAAGGCGGCAACACTGAAGCTTTCTTT. This codes for CASSEGGNTEAFF.

This rearrangement joins TRBV5-1 to TRBJ2-7, with 10 bases lining up with TRBD1. Germline loops: CDR1 SGHRS, CDR2 YFSETQ. CDR3 length: 15 residues. The V and J ends lost 0 bases and 7 bases, in that order; junction bases with no gene match: 7. The chain's CDR3 is CASSLGQGTGDEQYF. CDR3 DNA sequence: TGCGCCAGCAGCTTGGGACAGGGGACAGGGGATGAGCAGTACTTC.

The rearrangement links TRBV27 to TRBJ1-6; TRBD1 is a possible D gene (6 bases). The CDR3 covers 15 residues. Germline lookup yields CDR1 MNHEY and CDR2 SMNVEV (reference sequence). V was pared by 3 bases and J by 4 bases, with 10 bases between. CDR3 residues: CASSFEDRYNSPLHF. The CDR3 nucleotides are TGTGCCAGCAGTTTTGAGGACAGATATAATTCACCCCTCCACTTT.

V is TRBV11-2 and J is TRBJ2-1, with a possible D match to TRBD2 (6 bases). CDR3 size: 15 residues. Trimming took off 2 bases at V and 10 bases at J, with 18 bases between the two ends. The germline V gene has CDR1 SGHAT and CDR2 FQNNGV. The CDR3 nucleotides are TGTGCCAGCAGCTTACAAGGGACTTCCGGTGGGGAGCAGTTCTTC. This translates into CASSLQGTSGGEQFF.

The chain carries TRBV4-1 and TRBJ2-3; 9 nucleotides agree with TRBD2. The germline gives CDR1 MGHRA, CDR2 YSYEKL. The CDR3 runs 19 residues. The ends lost 1 base at V and 3 bases at J; junction bases unmatched: 14. The DNA of the CDR3 is TGCGCCAGCAGCCAAGCTTATATCCGTAGCGGGGGAGAGACAGATACGCAGTATTTT. Its translation: CASSQAYIRSGGETDTQYF.

This chain connects TRBV27 to TRBJ2-1, with a possible D match to TRBD1 (5 bases). CDR3 length equals 15 residues. From germline, CDR1 is MNHEY and CDR2 SMNVEV (reference sequence). Trimming left V 4 bases short and J 3 bases short, with 13 bases between. For the CDR3, the DNA is TGTGCCAGCAGTTCCCCCCTCGACAGCTACAATGAGCAGTTCTTC. The encoded protein is CASSSPLDSYNEQFF.

This chain links TRBV29-1 with TRBJ2-7; D gene uncertain. V shed 5 bases and J shed 2 bases, with 10 bases lying between them. The germline V gene encodes CDR1 SQVTM and CDR2 ANQGSEA. CDR3 length: 12 amino acids. The CDR3 coding sequence is TGCAGCGTTCGAACGGTTACCTACGAGCAGTACTTC. As protein: CSVRTVTYEQYF.